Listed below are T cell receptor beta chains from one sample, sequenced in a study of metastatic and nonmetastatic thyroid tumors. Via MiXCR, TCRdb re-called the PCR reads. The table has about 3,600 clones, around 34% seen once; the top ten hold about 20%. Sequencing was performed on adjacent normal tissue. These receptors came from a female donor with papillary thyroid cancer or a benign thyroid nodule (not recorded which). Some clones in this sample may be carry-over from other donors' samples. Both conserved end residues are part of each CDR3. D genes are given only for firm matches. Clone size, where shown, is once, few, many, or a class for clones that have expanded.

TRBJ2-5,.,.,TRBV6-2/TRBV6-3,CASSYSFGQIDTQYF,TGTGCCAGCAGTTACTCGTTTGGCCAGATAGATACCCAGTACTTC
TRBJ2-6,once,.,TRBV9,CASSETPDSGANVLTF,TGTGCCAGCAGCGAGACCCCGGACTCTGGGGCCAACGTCCTGACTTTC
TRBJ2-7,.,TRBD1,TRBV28,CASSLDRDEQYF,TGTGCCAGCAGTTTGGACAGGGACGAGCAGTACTTC
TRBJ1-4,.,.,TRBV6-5,CASSYAEGRTAPTNEKLFF,TGTGCCAGCAGTTACGCAGAGGGAAGGACAGCACCCACTAATGAAAAACTGTTTTTT
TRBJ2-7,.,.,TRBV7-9,CASSLAQKDEQYF,TGTGCCAGCAGCTTAGCTCAGAAGGACGAGCAGTACTTC
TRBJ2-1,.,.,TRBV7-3,CASSLSQGNGNEQFF,TGTGCCAGCAGCTTAAGTCAGGGGAATGGCAATGAGCAGTTCTTC
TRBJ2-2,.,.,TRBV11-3,CASSSRRSHTGELFF,TGTGCCAGCAGCTCCCGAAGGTCCCACACCGGGGAGCTGTTTTTT
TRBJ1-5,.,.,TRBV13,CASTLSTGNPNAHAINQPQHF,TGTGCCAGCACCTTATCCACGGGGAATCCGAACGCCCACGCGATCAATCAGCCCCAGCATTTT
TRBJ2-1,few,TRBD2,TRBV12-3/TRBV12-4,CASSLETSGEQFF,TGTGCCAGCAGTTTAGAAACTAGCGGTGAGCAGTTCTTC
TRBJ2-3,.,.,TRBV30,CAWSAGTGNTDTQYF,TGTGCCTGGAGCGCTGGGACTGGGAATACAGATACGCAGTATTTT
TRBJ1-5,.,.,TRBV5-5,CASSLSTPRNQPQHF,TGTGCCAGCAGCTTGTCTACTCCCCGCAATCAGCCCCAGCATTTT
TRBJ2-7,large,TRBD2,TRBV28,CASTLGGVEQTYEQYF,TGTGCCAGCACCTTGGGGGGGGTGGAACAGACCTACGAGCAGTACTTC
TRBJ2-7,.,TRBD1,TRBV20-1,CSARHRTGTIEQYF,TGCAGTGCTCGTCACAGGACAGGGACGATCGAGCAGTACTTC